This TCR beta chain was sequenced for a study of cytomegalovirus exposure and HLA in healthy donors. Germline V gives CDR1 SNHLY, CDR2 FYNNEI. This CDR3 contains 12 residues. Points on this clone: Its antigen is currently unknown. The junction differs from germline at one of its ends, possibly a read error.

A multiplex PCR was run with 60 Vbeta primers and 13 Jbeta primers. Assay used: immunoSEQ multiplex PCR; TCRdb lists only in-frame clones, some missing. The sample lists some 150,000 clones, 64% occurring once. Overall study results and limits: In a later analysis, approximately 15,000 TCR beta sequences were associated with HLA alleles at 0.05 false discovery rate.

The rearrangement joins TRBV2 to TRBJ2-7; TRBD1 matches at 8 bases. Sequenced sample: PBMCs. This TCR was sampled from a woman in her thirties or forties in good health and CMV-seronegative. CDR3 amino acids: CASTQMAGQVEF. The CDR3 coding sequence is TGTGCCAGCACCCAAATGGCGGGACAGGTAGAGTTC. Full variable domain (missing parts from reference TRBV2 and TRBJ2-7): EPEVTQTPSHQVTQMGQEVILRCVPISNHLYFYWYRQILGQKVEFLVSFYNNEISEKSEIFDDQFSVERPDGSNFTLKIRSTKLEDSAMYFCASTQMAGQVEFGPGTRLTVT.